This is a list of T cell receptor beta chains from one sample in a study of radiation and T cells in renal cell carcinoma. Measured with immunoSEQ multiplex PCR; TCRdb has only the in-frame clones, and not every one. The sample lists roughly 80,000 clones, about 86% seen once, with around 21% in the top ten. The sample was blood, taken from a patient whose treatment included radiotherapy and nephrectomy. The receptors originated from a woman between 50 and 59 years old with renal cell carcinoma. The CDR3 runs from the conserved cysteine through the conserved F or W. D genes are given only for firm matches. The size field is filled for only some rows; it gives once, few, many or a size class.

TRBD1,NA,TRBV4-3,TRBJ2-1,CASSQSRGYNEQFF,TGCGCCAGCAGCCAGAGCAGGGGGTACAATGAGCAGTTCTTC
TRBD2,NA,TRBV7-4,TRBJ2-6,CASTCRRVAGYSGANVLTF,TGTGCCAGCACCTGTAGGAGGGTAGCGGGTTACTCTGGGGCCAACGTCCTGACTTTC
NA,NA,TRBV28,TRBJ2-1,CASSLSALGANEQFF,TGTGCCAGCAGTTTATCGGCCCTTGGGGCGAATGAGCAGTTCTTC
TRBD1,NA,TRBV28,TRBJ1-2,CATRQGHYGYTF,TGTGCCACTCGACAGGGCCACTATGGCTACACCTTC
NA,NA,TRBV5-1,TRBJ1-1,CASSLTENTEAFF,TGCGCCAGCAGCTTGACAGAAAACACTGAAGCTTTCTTT
NA,NA,TRBV5-1,TRBJ1-6,CASTPVGLNYNSPLHF,TGCGCCAGCACCCCCGTCGGACTGAACTATAATTCACCCCTCCACTTT
TRBD2,NA,TRBV18,TRBJ2-7,CASSPAGGGRAYEQYF,TGTGCCAGCTCACCGGCGGGGGGCGGGAGAGCCTACGAGCAGTACTTC
TRBD1,once,TRBV7-2,TRBJ2-3,CASRTTGGTDTQYF,TGTGCCAGCAGGACGACAGGGGGCACAGATACGCAGTATTTT
TRBD1,few,TRBV5-6,TRBJ1-1,CASSTGQGTAEAFF,TGTGCCAGCAGCACGGGACAGGGGACGGCTGAAGCTTTCTTT
TRBD2,once,TRBV5-1,TRBJ2-3,CASSLVGTSGGRTDTQYF,TGCGCCAGCAGCTTGGTAGGGACTAGCGGGGGCCGCACAGATACGCAGTATTTT
NA,NA,TRBV7-2,TRBJ1-1,CASSLQGMNTEAFF,TGTGCCAGCAGCTTACAGGGAATGAACACTGAAGCTTTCTTT
NA,few,TRBV23-1,TRBJ2-2,CASPSGGELFF,TGCGCCAGCCCCTCGGGGGGGGAGCTGTTTTTT
NA,NA,TRBV19,TRBJ1-1,CASSIDGTVNTEAFF,TGTGCCAGTAGTATAGATGGCACGGTGAACACTGAAGCTTTCTTT
NA,NA,TRBV29-1,TRBJ2-2,CSVEGLGQLNTGELFF,TGCAGCGTTGAAGGATTAGGCCAGTTGAACACCGGGGAGCTGTTTTTT
NA,NA,TRBV5-1,TRBJ2-3,CASSLDRAGDTQYF,TGCGCCAGCAGCTTGGACAGGGCTGGAGATACGCAGTATTTT
NA,NA,TRBV18,TRBJ2-7,CASSPSAFYEQYF,TGTGCCAGCTCACCATCCGCCTTCTACGAGCAGTACTTC
NA,NA,TRBV2,TRBJ1-6,CASKQGGLMENSPLHF,TGTGCCAGCAAACAGGGTGGGTTGATGGAAAATTCACCCCTCCACTTT
TRBD1,NA,TRBV29-1,TRBJ1-2,CSVAGQYNYGYTF,TGCAGCGTCGCGGGACAGTACAACTATGGCTACACCTTC
NA,NA,TRBV4-1,TRBJ2-1,CASSHVTSSTHSYNEQFF,TGCGCCAGCAGCCACGTTACCTCCTCTACCCACTCCTACAATGAGCAGTTCTTC
NA,NA,TRBV9,TRBJ2-1,CASSALGSSSTYNEQFF,TGTGCCAGCAGCGCACTGGGGAGCTCCAGTACCTACAATGAGCAGTTCTTC
NA,NA,TRBV6-5,TRBJ2-3,CASSYSVGTTDTQYF,TGTGCCAGCAGTTACTCTGTCGGTACCACAGATACGCAGTATTTT
TRBD2,once,TRBV7-2,TRBJ2-7,CASSLGLAGPNEQYF,TGTGCCAGCAGCCTGGGACTAGCGGGGCCGAACGAGCAGTACTTC
NA,NA,TRBV10-2,TRBJ1-1,CASSDPGRRNTEAFF,TGCGCCAGCAGTGACCCGGGACGGAGGAACACTGAAGCTTTCTTT
TRBD1,once,TRBV27,TRBJ2-7,CASSLTGVVAEQYF,TGTGCCAGCAGTCTGACAGGGGTTGTGGCCGAGCAGTACTTC
NA,once,TRBV7-2,TRBJ2-3,CASSLALGGTDTQYF,TGTGCCAGCAGCTTAGCGCTTGGGGGCACAGATACGCAGTATTTT
NA,NA,TRBV4-3,TRBJ1-3,CASSQDQGYGNTIYF,TGCGCCAGCAGCCAAGATCAGGGATATGGAAACACCATATATTTT
TRBD2,NA,TRBV9,TRBJ2-3,CASSAGLGTDTQYF,TGTGCCAGCAGTGCGGGACTAGGAACAGATACGCAGTATTTT
TRBD2,NA,TRBV7-2,TRBJ2-3,CASSRATSGSTDTQYF,TGTGCCAGCAGCCGCGCGACTAGCGGGAGCACAGATACGCAGTATTTT
NA,NA,TRBV7-2,TRBJ1-6,CASSLDGPYNSPLHF,TGTGCCAGCAGCTTAGACGGGCCATATAATTCACCCCTCCACTTT
TRBD2,NA,TRBV19,TRBJ2-5,CATRPGLAGSEETQYF,TGTGCCACTCGCCCCGGACTAGCGGGATCAGAAGAGACCCAGTACTTC
NA,NA,TRBV5-4,TRBJ2-5,CASSLLAQETQYF,TGTGCCAGCAGCCTACTAGCTCAGGAGACCCAGTACTTC
NA,once,TRBV6-6,TRBJ1-5,CASSYDSNQPQHF,TGTGCCAGCAGTTACGATAGCAATCAGCCCCAGCATTTT
TRBD2,NA,TRBV5-4,TRBJ2-5,CASSLSLAGAGGQETQYF,TGTGCCAGCAGCTTGTCCCTAGCGGGAGCCGGGGGCCAAGAGACCCAGTACTTC
TRBD1,NA,TRBV25-1,TRBJ1-1,CASSSPGTGANTEAFF,TGTGCCAGCTCAAGCCCCGGGACAGGGGCAAACACTGAAGCTTTCTTT
NA,NA,TRBV5-1,TRBJ2-5,CASSEPGTQNIQQYF,TGCGCCAGCAGCGAGCCAGGGACCCAAAATATTCAGCAGTACTTC
NA,NA,TRBV2,TRBJ2-3,CASSEGSTQYF,TGTGCCAGCAGTGAAGGGTCGACGCAGTATTTT
NA,NA,TRBV2,TRBJ1-3,CASSEPRAEGNTIYF,TGTGCCAGCAGTGAACCCAGGGCGGAGGGAAACACCATATATTTT
NA,NA,TRBV18,TRBJ1-4,CASSPSSTEKNEKLFF,TGTGCCAGCTCACCATCCTCGACAGAAAAAAATGAAAAACTGTTTTTT
NA,NA,TRBV5-1,TRBJ2-3,CASSPNRGPTDTQYF,TGCGCCAGCAGCCCCAATCGGGGACCCACAGATACGCAGTATTTT
NA,NA,TRBV5-4,TRBJ2-1,CASSLDGYNEQFF,TGTGCCAGCAGCCTCGATGGGTACAATGAGCAGTTCTTC